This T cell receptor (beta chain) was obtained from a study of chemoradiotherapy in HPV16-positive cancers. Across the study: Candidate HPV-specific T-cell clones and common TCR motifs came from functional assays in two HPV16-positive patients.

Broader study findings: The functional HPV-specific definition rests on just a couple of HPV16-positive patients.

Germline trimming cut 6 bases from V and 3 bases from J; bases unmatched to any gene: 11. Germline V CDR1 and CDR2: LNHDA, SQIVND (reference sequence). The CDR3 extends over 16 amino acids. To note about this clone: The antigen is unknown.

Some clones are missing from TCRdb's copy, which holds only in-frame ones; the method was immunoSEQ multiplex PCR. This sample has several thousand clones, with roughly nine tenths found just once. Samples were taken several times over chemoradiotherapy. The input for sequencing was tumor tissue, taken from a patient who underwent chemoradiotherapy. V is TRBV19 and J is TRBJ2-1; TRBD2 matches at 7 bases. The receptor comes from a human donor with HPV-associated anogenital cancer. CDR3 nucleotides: TGTGCCAGTAGAAGCACCGGGACTAAGGTCTACAATGAGCAGTTCTTC. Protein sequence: CASRSTGTKVYNEQFF. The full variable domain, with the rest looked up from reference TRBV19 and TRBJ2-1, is DGGITQSPKYLFRKEGQNVTLSCEQNLNHDAMYWYRQDPGQGLRLIYYSQIVNDFQKGDIAEGYSVSREKKESFPLTVTSAQKNPTAFYLCASRSTGTKVYNEQFFGPGTRLTVL.